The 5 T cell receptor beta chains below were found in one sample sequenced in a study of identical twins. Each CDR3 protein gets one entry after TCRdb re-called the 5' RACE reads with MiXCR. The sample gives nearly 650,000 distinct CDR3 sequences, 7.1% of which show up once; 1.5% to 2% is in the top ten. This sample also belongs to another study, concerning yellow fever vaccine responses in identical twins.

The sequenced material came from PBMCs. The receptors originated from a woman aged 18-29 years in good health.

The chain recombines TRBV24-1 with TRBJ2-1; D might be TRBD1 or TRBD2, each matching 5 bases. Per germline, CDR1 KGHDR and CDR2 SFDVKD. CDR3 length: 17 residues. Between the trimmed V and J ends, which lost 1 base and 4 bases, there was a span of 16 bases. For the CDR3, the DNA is TGTGCCACCAGTGATTTTACATCCCCGGGACGGTACAATGAGCAGTTCTTC. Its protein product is CATSDFTSPGRYNEQFF.

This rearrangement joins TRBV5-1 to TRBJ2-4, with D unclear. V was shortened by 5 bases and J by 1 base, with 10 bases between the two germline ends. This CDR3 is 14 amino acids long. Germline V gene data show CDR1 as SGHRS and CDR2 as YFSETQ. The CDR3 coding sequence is TGCGCCAGCAGGCAATCGGTGGCCAAAAACATTCAGTACTTC. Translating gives CASRQSVAKNIQYF.

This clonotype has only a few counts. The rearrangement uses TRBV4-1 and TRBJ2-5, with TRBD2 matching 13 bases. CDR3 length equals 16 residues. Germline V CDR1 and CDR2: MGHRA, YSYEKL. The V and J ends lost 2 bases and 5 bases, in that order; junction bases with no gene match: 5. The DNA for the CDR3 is TGCGCCAGCAGCCAAACGGGACTAGCGGGGAAGGAGACCCAGTACTTC. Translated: CASSQTGLAGKETQYF.

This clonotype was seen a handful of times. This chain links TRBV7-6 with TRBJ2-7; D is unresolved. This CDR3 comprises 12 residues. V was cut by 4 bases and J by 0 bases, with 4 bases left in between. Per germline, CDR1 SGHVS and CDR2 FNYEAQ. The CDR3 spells CASSSASYEQYV. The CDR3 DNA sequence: TGTGCCAGCAGCTCAGCCTCCTACGAGCAGTACGTC.

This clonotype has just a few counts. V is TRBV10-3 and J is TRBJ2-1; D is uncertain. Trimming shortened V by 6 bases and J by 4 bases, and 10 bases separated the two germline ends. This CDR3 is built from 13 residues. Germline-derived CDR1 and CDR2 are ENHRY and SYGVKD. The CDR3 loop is CAIRAAGYNEQFF. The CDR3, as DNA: TGTGCCATCAGGGCTGCAGGTTACAATGAGCAGTTCTTC.